This passage covers 6 T cell receptor beta chains from one sample sequenced in a study of shared clonotypes between healthy human individuals (TCRdb year 2020). The library was made by the immunoSEQ multiplex PCR assay. What TCRdb holds here is the immuneACCESS table cut down to in-frame rearrangements. Part of the clones is not present; checked against another copy, under half of the missing clones reflect an unresolved V gene, and the others are unexplained. The sample data list over a million clones, and around 78% of these were observed just once. The ten top clones hold roughly 0.55% of the sample. The specimen was memory CD4+ T cells from PBMCs. The cell subset or site label, read with the paper, signifies: CD45RA-negative fraction. The receptors stem from a man aged 18-30 years in good health. Some clones in this sample may be carry-over from other donors' samples.

This clone was counted at least ten times. The genes are TRBV5-6 and TRBJ1-2; D may be TRBD1 (5 bases). The CDR3 has 13 residues. Germline assignment: CDR1 SGHDT and CDR2 YYEEEE. Between the trimmed V and J ends, which lost 0 bases and 6 bases, there was a span of 9 bases. DNA for the CDR3: TGTGCCAGCAGCTTGGTGGGGGTAGATGGCTACACCTTC. It is translated as CASSLVGVDGYTF.

The V and J genes are TRBV7-3 and TRBJ2-3; a weak D match, TRBD2 (6 bases). Germline CDR1 SGHTA, CDR2 FQGTGA. CDR3 length equals 16 residues. V lost 1 base and J lost 7, with 18 bases in between. Written as DNA, the CDR3 is TGTGCCAGCAGCTTAATGGGGCGGGCGGAGGGCAATACGCAGTATTTT. Protein sequence: CASSLMGRAEGNTQYF.

This clone has more than one count but fewer than ten. The CDR3 protein is CASSQGSGLIQETQYF. The CDR3, as DNA: TGCGCCAGCAGCCAAGGTTCGGGGTTAATCCAAGAGACCCAGTACTTC. V usage is TRBV4-1 and J usage is TRBJ2-5; the D gene is possibly TRBD2 (5 bases). The CDR3 covers 16 residues. V was clipped by 1 base and J by 1 base, with 13 bases between them. Germline loops: CDR1 MGHRA, CDR2 YSYEKL.

The gene calls are TRBV5-5 and TRBJ2-5; TRBD1 is a possible D gene (5 bases). Germline-derived CDR1 and CDR2 are SGHKS and YYEKEE (reference sequence). There are 14 residues in the CDR3. V gave up 1 base and J gave up 4 bases, with 11 bases separating them. The CDR3 is CASSLIIQGETQYF. CDR3 coding DNA: TGTGCCAGCAGCTTGATCATCCAGGGAGAGACCCAGTACTTC.

The V gene is TRBV15, the J gene TRBJ1-3; D might be TRBD1 (5 bases). Trimming shortened V by 4 bases and J by 2 bases, and 18 bases separated the two germline ends. Per germline, CDR1 LNHNV and CDR2 YYDKDF (reference sequence). This CDR3 has 17 amino acids. CDR3 amino acids: CATSKGRLLPPGNTIYF. The CDR3 DNA reads as TGTGCCACCAGCAAGGGACGGCTCCTCCCGCCTGGAAACACCATATATTTT.

This clone was found a few times. The sample carries other DNA sequences with the same CDR3. J is TRBJ2-5 and V is TRBV11-1; no reliable D call. Germline V lookup: CDR1 SGHAT, CDR2 FQDESV (reference sequence). There are 12 residues in the CDR3. V gave up 2 bases and J gave up 5 bases, with 6 bases separating them. The CDR3 DNA is TGTGCCAGCAGCTTAACCCGGGAGACCCAGTACTTC. Translation gives CASSLTRETQYF. Combining the CDR3 with reference TRBV11-1 and TRBJ2-5 gives the whole variable domain EAEVAQSPRYKITEKSQAVAFWCDPISGHATLYWYRQILGQGPELLVQFQDESVVDDSQLPKDRFSAERLKGVDSTLKIQPAELGDSAMYLCASSLTRETQYFGPGTRLLVL.